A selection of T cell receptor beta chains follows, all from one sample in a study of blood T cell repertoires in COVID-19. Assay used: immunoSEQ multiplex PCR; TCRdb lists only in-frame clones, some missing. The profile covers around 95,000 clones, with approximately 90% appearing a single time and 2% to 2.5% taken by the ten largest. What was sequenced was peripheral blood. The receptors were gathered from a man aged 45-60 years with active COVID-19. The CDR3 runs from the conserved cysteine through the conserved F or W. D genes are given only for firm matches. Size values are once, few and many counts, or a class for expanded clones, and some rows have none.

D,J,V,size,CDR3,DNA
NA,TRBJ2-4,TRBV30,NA,CAWSGLRGNIQYF,TGTGCCTGGAGTGGTCTACGGGGAAACATTCAGTACTTC
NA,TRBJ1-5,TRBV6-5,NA,CASSPGLLLEQPQHF,TGTGCCAGCAGTCCGGGACTTTTATTGGAGCAGCCCCAGCATTTT
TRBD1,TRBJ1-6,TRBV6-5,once,CASARQGGNSPLHF,TGTGCCAGCGCCCGACAGGGTGGGAATTCACCCCTCCACTTT
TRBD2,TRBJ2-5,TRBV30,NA,CAWSVTLAGSQETQYF,TGTGCCTGGAGTGTTACCCTAGCGGGGTCTCAAGAGACCCAGTACTTC
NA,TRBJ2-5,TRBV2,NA,CASARESQETQYF,TGTGCCAGCGCGAGGGAATCCCAAGAGACCCAGTACTTC
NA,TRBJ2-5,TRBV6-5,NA,CASSYVGLEETQYF,TGTGCCAGCAGTTACGTGGGCCTTGAGGAGACCCAGTACTTC
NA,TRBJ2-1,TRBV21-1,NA,CASSEGQYNEQFF,TGTGCCAGCAGCGAGGGACAGTACAATGAGCAGTTCTTC
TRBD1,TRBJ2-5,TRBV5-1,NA,CASSLDRGLGETQYF,TGCGCCAGCAGCTTGGACAGGGGGCTTGGAGAGACCCAGTACTTC
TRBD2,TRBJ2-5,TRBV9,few,CASSVGVGLAGEETQYF,TGTGCCAGCAGCGTAGGTGTGGGACTAGCGGGAGAAGAGACCCAGTACTTC
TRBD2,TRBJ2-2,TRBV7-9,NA,CASSPATSGGTGELFF,TGTGCCAGCAGCCCCGCGACTAGCGGGGGCACCGGGGAGCTGTTTTTT
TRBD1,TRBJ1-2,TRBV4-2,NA,CASSRTGYGYTF,TGTGCCAGCAGCAGGACAGGTTATGGCTACACCTTC
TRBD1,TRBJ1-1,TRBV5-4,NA,CASSLAGTGLNTEAFF,TGTGCCAGCAGCTTGGCCGGGACAGGGTTGAACACTGAAGCTTTCTTT
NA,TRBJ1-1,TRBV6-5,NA,CASHKGSANTEAFF,TGTGCCAGCCACAAGGGGTCGGCGAACACTGAAGCTTTCTTT
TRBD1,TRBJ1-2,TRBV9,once,CASSAGTAQSLANYGYTF,TGTGCCAGCAGCGCGGGGACAGCACAGAGTTTAGCTAACTATGGCTACACCTTC
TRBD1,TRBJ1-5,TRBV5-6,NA,CASSLAPQGGNQPQHF,TGTGCCAGCAGCTTGGCCCCACAGGGGGGGAATCAGCCCCAGCATTTT
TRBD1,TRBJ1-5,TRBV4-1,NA,CASSQEGTADQPQHF,TGCGCCAGCAGCCAAGAAGGGACAGCAGATCAGCCCCAGCATTTT
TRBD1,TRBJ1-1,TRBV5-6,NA,CASSRTGVNTEAFF,TGTGCCAGCAGCAGGACAGGGGTGAACACTGAAGCTTTCTTT
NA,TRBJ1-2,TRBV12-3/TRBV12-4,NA,CASSLGPGHGYTF,TGTGCCAGCAGTTTGGGGCCAGGCCATGGCTACACCTTC
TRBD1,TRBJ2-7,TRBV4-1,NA,CASSQGHETGKQYF,TGCGCCAGCAGCCAGGGACACGAGACAGGGAAGCAGTACTTC
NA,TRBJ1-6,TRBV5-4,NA,CASSLVDSYNSPLHF,TGTGCCAGCAGCTTGGTGGACAGTTATAATTCACCCCTCCACTTT
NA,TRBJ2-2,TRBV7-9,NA,CASSPTRGGYNGELFF,TGTGCCAGCAGCCCGACGAGGGGGGGGTACAACGGGGAGCTGTTTTTT
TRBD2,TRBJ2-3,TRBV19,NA,CARTGTSGTDTQYF,TGTGCCAGGACCGGGACTAGCGGCACAGATACGCAGTATTTT
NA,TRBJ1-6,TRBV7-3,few,CASSLPLSPLHF,TGTGCCAGCAGCTTACCTTTATCACCCCTCCACTTT
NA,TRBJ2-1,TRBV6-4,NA,CASSSSEYNEQFF,TGTGCCAGCAGCTCATCGGAGTACAATGAGCAGTTCTTC
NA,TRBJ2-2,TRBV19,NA,CASTPPRGSGELFF,TGTGCCAGTACTCCCCCACGCGGCTCCGGGGAGCTGTTTTTT